The following is a TCR beta chain sequence with its context. Its antigen is still unknown. Time point given: longitudinal time-point 1 (baseline). MiXCR, applied by TCRdb to the 5' RACE reads, yields one record per CDR3 protein. The sample contains 55,000 to 70,000 distinct CDR3 sequences, 9.5% to 12% of which appear only once. V gave up 10 bases and J gave up 2 bases, with 15 bases separating them. This CDR3 contains 15 residues. Germline V gene sequence: CDR1 ENHRY, CDR2 SYGVKD. This entry is derived from a study of neurological immune-mediated disorders. Study-wide findings and caveats: Expanded clones shared no CDR3 amino acid sequences across subjects, suggesting private repertoires in all groups.

Material: PBMCs. The source is a male donor with HTLV-1-associated myelopathy (HAM/TSP). The genes are TRBV10-3 and TRBJ2-6; no clear D. The CDR3 here is CATGSWAAGANVLTF. The CDR3 DNA reads as TGTGCCACCGGGTCGTGGGCAGCTGGGGCCAACGTCCTGACTTTC.